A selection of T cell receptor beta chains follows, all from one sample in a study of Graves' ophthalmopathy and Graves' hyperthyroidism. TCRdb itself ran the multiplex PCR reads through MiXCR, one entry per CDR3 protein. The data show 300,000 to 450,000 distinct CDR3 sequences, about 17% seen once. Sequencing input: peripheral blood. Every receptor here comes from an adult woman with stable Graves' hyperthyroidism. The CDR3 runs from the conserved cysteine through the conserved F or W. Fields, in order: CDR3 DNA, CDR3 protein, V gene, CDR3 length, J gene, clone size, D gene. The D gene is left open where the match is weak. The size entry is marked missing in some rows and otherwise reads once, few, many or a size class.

CDR3 DNA: TGTGCCAGCTCACCCCCCACTAGCGGGGTCGAGCAGTACTTC
CDR3 protein: CASSPPTSGVEQYF
V gene: TRBV18
CDR3 length: 14
J gene: TRBJ2-7
clone size: .
D gene: TRBD2

CDR3 DNA: TGTGCCAGCAGTTCGGGGCAGGGCCGGGGCTACACCTTC
CDR3 protein: CASSSGQGRGYTF
V gene: TRBV6-5
CDR3 length: 13
J gene: TRBJ1-2
clone size: many
D gene: .

CDR3 DNA: TGTGCCAGCAGCCCCGCCACCGGACTAGCTTGGGGCGAGCAGTACTTC
CDR3 protein: CASSPATGLAWGEQYF
V gene: TRBV7-8
CDR3 length: 16
J gene: TRBJ2-7
clone size: many
D gene: TRBD2

CDR3 DNA: TGTGCCAGCAGTCCCCCCTCTGTGGCGGGACCTTACTACGAGCAGTACTTC
CDR3 protein: CASSPPSVAGPYYEQYF
V gene: TRBV27
CDR3 length: 17
J gene: TRBJ2-7
clone size: many
D gene: .

CDR3 DNA: TGCGCCAGCAGCCAGAGTAGCGGGAGCTCCTACGAGCAGTACTTC
CDR3 protein: CASSQSSGSSYEQYF
V gene: TRBV4-1
CDR3 length: 15
J gene: TRBJ2-7
clone size: many
D gene: TRBD2

CDR3 DNA: TGTGCCAGCAGCCTTTACACGGTAGGGGAAACTGAAGCTTTCTTT
CDR3 protein: CASSLYTVGETEAFF
V gene: TRBV5-5
CDR3 length: 15
J gene: TRBJ1-1
clone size: many
D gene: .

CDR3 DNA: TGCGCCAGCAGCTTGGCGGGGTATGGTTCACCCCTCCACTTT
CDR3 protein: CASSLAGYGSPLHF
V gene: TRBV5-1
CDR3 length: 14
J gene: TRBJ1-6
clone size: many
D gene: .

CDR3 DNA: TGTGCCAGCAGTTTTATAGCGGCGGGTTCCTACGAGCAGTACTTC
CDR3 protein: CASSFIAAGSYEQYF
V gene: TRBV6-5
CDR3 length: 15
J gene: TRBJ2-7
clone size: once
D gene: .

CDR3 DNA: TGTGCTAGTGGTTTGGTAAAGGGGGCCGGGGAGACCCAGTACTTC
CDR3 protein: CASGLVKGAGETQYF
V gene: TRBV12-5
CDR3 length: 15
J gene: TRBJ2-5
clone size: many
D gene: TRBD1

CDR3 DNA: TGTGCCAGCAGCTTAATAGACCAAGAGACCCAGTACTTC
CDR3 protein: CASSLIDQETQYF
V gene: TRBV11-2
CDR3 length: 13
J gene: TRBJ2-5
clone size: many
D gene: .

CDR3 DNA: TGTGCCAGCAGCTCTGCGCGACAGGGAAGGGCCGGGGAGCTGTTTTTT
CDR3 protein: CASSSARQGRAGELFF
V gene: TRBV7-2
CDR3 length: 16
J gene: TRBJ2-2
clone size: few
D gene: TRBD1

CDR3 DNA: TGTGCCAGCACCTTTCTCACGGGGGAGCTTTACCAGCCCCAGCATTTT
CDR3 protein: CASTFLTGELYQPQHF
V gene: TRBV6-1
CDR3 length: 16
J gene: TRBJ1-5
clone size: many
D gene: .

CDR3 DNA: TGTGCCAGCACCCGACAGGTGAACACTGAAGCTTTCTTT
CDR3 protein: CASTRQVNTEAFF
V gene: TRBV11-2
CDR3 length: 13
J gene: TRBJ1-1
clone size: many
D gene: .

CDR3 DNA: TGTGCCAGCAGTTTTTGTGGGGAATACGAGCAGTACTTC
CDR3 protein: CASSFCGEYEQYF
V gene: TRBV6-4
CDR3 length: 13
J gene: TRBJ2-7
clone size: many
D gene: .

CDR3 DNA: TGTGCCAGCAGCTTGAATAAGGGGTTTGGTTCCGAGCAGTACTTC
CDR3 protein: CASSLNKGFGSEQYF
V gene: TRBV7-2
CDR3 length: 15
J gene: TRBJ2-7
clone size: many
D gene: .

CDR3 DNA: TGTGCCAGCAGTTTGGGCGGGTATAGCAATCAGCCCCAGCATTTT
CDR3 protein: CASSLGGYSNQPQHF
V gene: TRBV27
CDR3 length: 15
J gene: TRBJ1-5
clone size: many
D gene: .

CDR3 DNA: TGCGCCAGCAGCCAAGAACATGTGACCGTACGGGAGCTGTTTTTT
CDR3 protein: CASSQEHVTVRELFF
V gene: TRBV4-3
CDR3 length: 15
J gene: TRBJ2-2
clone size: few
D gene: .

CDR3 DNA: TGTGCCACCAGTGATTTGCTTAAGGGGACCACCGGGGAGCTGTTTTTT
CDR3 protein: CATSDLLKGTTGELFF
V gene: TRBV24-1
CDR3 length: 16
J gene: TRBJ2-2
clone size: many
D gene: .

CDR3 DNA: TGTGCCAGCAGCTTGATTACAGGGTTTGCCTATGGCTACACCTTC
CDR3 protein: CASSLITGFAYGYTF
V gene: TRBV11-2
CDR3 length: 15
J gene: TRBJ1-2
clone size: many
D gene: .

CDR3 DNA: TGCGCCAGCAGCTTGGCGTCAGGGGGCGCCTATGGCTACACCTTC
CDR3 protein: CASSLASGGAYGYTF
V gene: TRBV5-1
CDR3 length: 15
J gene: TRBJ1-2
clone size: many
D gene: TRBD1

CDR3 DNA: TGTGCCAGCAGCTTAGTTTCGGACGGATCCTACGAGCAGTACTTC
CDR3 protein: CASSLVSDGSYEQYF
V gene: TRBV7-8
CDR3 length: 15
J gene: TRBJ2-7
clone size: many
D gene: .

CDR3 DNA: TGTGCCAGCAGCTCTTTGGGGGGGAGGGCCGGCGGGGAGCTGTTTTTT
CDR3 protein: CASSSLGGRAGGELFF
V gene: TRBV28
CDR3 length: 16
J gene: TRBJ2-2
clone size: many
D gene: TRBD2

CDR3 DNA: TGCGCCAGCAGCTTGGACCCGCGCGCTAGCGGGAGGGCCGACGAGCAGTACTTC
CDR3 protein: CASSLDPRASGRADEQYF
V gene: TRBV5-1
CDR3 length: 18
J gene: TRBJ2-7
clone size: many
D gene: TRBD2

CDR3 DNA: TGCAGCACAGGGGACTATGGCTACACCTTC
CDR3 protein: CSTGDYGYTF
V gene: TRBV29-1
CDR3 length: 10
J gene: TRBJ1-2
clone size: many
D gene: TRBD1

CDR3 DNA: TGCGCCAGCAGCCCACCCGGGCAGACCTCTGGGGCCAACGTCCTGACTTTC
CDR3 protein: CASSPPGQTSGANVLTF
V gene: TRBV5-1
CDR3 length: 17
J gene: TRBJ2-6
clone size: many
D gene: .

CDR3 DNA: TGTGCCAGCAGTTCACGCCCCGGTCGAACGGCTGACTACACCTTC
CDR3 protein: CASSSRPGRTADYTF
V gene: TRBV27
CDR3 length: 15
J gene: TRBJ1-2
clone size: many
D gene: .